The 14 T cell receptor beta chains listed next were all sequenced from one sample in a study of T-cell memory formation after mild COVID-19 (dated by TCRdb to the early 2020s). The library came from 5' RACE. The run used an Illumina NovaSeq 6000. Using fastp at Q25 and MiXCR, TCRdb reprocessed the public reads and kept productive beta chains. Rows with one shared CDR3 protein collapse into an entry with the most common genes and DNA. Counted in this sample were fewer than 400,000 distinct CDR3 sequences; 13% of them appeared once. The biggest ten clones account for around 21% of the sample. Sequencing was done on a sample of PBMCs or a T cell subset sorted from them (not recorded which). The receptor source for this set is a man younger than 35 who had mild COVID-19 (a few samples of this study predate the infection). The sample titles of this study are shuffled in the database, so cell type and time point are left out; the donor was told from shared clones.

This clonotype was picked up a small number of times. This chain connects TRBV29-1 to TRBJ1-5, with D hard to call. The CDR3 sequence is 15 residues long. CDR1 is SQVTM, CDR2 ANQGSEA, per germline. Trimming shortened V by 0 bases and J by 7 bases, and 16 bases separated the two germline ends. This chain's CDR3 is CSVEDRSQSRQPQHF. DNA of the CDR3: TGCAGCGTTGAAGATCGGTCACAGTCGAGGCAGCCCCAGCATTTT. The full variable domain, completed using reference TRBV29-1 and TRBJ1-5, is SAVISQKPSRDICQRGTSLTIQCQVDSQVTMMFWYRQQPGQSLTLIATANQGSEATYESGFVIDKFPISRPNLTFSTLTVSNMSPEDSSIYLCSVEDRSQSRQPQHFGDGTRLSIL.

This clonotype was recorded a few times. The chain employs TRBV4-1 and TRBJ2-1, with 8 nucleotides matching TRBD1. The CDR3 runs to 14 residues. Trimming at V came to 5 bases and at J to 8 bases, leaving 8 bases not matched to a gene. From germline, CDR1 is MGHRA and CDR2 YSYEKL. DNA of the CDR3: TGCGCCAGCAGCGCCCCGGGACAGGTCTATGAGCAGTTCTTC. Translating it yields CASSAPGQVYEQFF.

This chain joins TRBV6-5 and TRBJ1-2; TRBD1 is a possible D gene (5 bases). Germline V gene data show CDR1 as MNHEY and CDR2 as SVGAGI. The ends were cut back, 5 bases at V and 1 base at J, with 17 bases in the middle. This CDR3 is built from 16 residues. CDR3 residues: CASSHQPGRGNYGYTF. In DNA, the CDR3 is TGTGCCAGCAGTCACCAACCGGGACGGGGTAACTATGGCTACACCTTC.

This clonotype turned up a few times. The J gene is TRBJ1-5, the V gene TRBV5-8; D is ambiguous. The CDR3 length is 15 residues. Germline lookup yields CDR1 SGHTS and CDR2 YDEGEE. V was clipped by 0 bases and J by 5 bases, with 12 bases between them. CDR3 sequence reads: CASSLDGVSDQPQHF. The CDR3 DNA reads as TGTGCCAGCAGCTTGGACGGGGTCAGCGATCAGCCCCAGCATTTT.

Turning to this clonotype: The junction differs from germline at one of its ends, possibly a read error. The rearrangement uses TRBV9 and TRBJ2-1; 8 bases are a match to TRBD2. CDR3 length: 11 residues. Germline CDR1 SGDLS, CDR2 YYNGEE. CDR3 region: CASSTQRGLVF. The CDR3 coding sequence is TGTGCCAGCAGTACTCAGCGGGGGCTGGTCTTC.

The CDR3 protein is CASSLYRDVGLNEQFF. The CDR3, as DNA: TGTGCCAGCAGCTTATATCGGGACGTAGGTTTGAATGAGCAGTTCTTC. The chain links TRBV7-9 to TRBJ2-1; D could derive from TRBD1 or TRBD2 (5 bases each). CDR3 length: 16 amino acids. V was trimmed by 2 bases and J by 7 bases, leaving 18 bases between them. Germline V gene sequence: CDR1 SEHNR, CDR2 FQNEAQ (reference sequence).

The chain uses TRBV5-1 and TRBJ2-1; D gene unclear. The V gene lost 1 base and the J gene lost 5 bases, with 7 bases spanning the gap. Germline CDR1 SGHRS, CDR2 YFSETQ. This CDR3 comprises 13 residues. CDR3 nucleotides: TGCGCCAGCAGCTTGCACAGCGACAATGAGCAGTTCTTC. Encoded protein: CASSLHSDNEQFF.

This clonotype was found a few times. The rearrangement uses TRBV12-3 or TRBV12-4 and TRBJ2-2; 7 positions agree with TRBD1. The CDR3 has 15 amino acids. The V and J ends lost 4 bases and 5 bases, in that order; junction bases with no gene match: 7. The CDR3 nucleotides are TGTGCCAGCAGTTACAGGGGAATTTCGACCGGGGAGCTGTTTTTT. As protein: CASSYRGISTGELFF.

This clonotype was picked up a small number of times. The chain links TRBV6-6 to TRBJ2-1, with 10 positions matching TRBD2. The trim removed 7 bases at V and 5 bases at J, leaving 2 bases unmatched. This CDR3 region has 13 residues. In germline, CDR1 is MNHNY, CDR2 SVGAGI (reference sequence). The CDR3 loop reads CASKSGGDNEQFF. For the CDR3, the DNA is TGTGCCAGCAAAAGCGGGGGGGACAATGAGCAGTTCTTC.

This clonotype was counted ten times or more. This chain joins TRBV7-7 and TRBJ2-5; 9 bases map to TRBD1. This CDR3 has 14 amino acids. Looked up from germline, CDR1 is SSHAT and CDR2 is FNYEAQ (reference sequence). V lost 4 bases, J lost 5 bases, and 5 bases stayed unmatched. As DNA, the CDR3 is TGTGCCAGCAGCTCCTGGACAGGGGCTGAGACCCAGTACTTC. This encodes CASSSWTGAETQYF.

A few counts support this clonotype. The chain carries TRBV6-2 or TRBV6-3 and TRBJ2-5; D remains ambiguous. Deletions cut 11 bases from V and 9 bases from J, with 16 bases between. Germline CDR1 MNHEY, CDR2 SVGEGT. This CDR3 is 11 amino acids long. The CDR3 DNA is TGTGCCGCCGCCATGCAGAAGGCCCAGTACTTC. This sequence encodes CAAAMQKAQYF.

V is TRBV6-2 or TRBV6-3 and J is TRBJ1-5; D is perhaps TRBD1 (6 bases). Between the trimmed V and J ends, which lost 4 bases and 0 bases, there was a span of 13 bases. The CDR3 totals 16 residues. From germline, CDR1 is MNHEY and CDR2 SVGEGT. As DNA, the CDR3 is TGTGCCAGCAGTTTTCGGGGACACATTAGCAATCAGCCCCAGCATTTT. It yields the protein CASSFRGHISNQPQHF.

CDR3 nucleotides: TGTGCCAGCACCGATTTTGCTGGAGATACGCAGTATTTT. Translation gives CASTDFAGDTQYF. The genes are TRBV12-3 or TRBV12-4 and TRBJ2-3; D is unclear. Trimming removed 7 bases from V and 5 bases from J, with 13 bases in between. The CDR3 loop spans 13 amino acids.

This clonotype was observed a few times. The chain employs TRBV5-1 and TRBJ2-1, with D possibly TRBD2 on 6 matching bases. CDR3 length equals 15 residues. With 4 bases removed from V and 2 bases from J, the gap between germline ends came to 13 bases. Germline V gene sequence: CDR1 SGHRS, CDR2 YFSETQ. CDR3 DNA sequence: TGCGCCAGCAGCCCGATAGCGGCCGCCTACAATGAGCAGTTCTTC. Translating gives CASSPIAAAYNEQFF.